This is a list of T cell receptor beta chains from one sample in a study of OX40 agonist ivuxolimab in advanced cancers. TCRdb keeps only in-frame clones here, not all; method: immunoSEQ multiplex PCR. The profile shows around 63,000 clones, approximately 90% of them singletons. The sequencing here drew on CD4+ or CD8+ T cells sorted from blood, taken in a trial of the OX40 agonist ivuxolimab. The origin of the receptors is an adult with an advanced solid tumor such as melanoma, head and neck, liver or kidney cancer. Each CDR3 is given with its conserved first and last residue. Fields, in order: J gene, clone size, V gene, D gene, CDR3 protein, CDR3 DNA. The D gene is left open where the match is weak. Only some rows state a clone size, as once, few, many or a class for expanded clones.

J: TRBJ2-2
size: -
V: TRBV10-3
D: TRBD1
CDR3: CAISPAGTGGNSFGELFF
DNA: TGTGCCATCAGTCCAGCCGGGACAGGGGGCAATTCGTTCGGGGAGCTGTTTTTT

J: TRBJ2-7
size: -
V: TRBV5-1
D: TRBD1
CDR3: CASSLGTGGYEQYF
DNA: TGCGCCAGCAGCTTGGGGACAGGGGGGTACGAGCAGTACTTC

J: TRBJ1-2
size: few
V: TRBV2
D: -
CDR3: CASSEGTLNYGYTF
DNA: TGTGCCAGCAGTGAAGGGACCCTTAACTATGGCTACACCTTC

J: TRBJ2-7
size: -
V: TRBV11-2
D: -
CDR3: CASSLGAGDLSYEQYF
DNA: TGTGCCAGCAGCTTAGGGGCAGGAGACCTCTCCTACGAGCAGTACTTC

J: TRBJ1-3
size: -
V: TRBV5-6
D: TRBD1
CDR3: CASSFRGRAGNTIYF
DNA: TGTGCCAGCAGCTTCAGGGGGCGAGCGGGAAACACCATATATTTT

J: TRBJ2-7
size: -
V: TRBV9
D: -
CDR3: CASSVTGTGEQYF
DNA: TGTGCCAGCAGCGTCACAGGGACGGGCGAGCAGTACTTC

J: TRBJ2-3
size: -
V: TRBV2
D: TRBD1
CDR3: CASGTEITDTQYF
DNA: TGTGCCAGCGGGACAGAAATAACAGATACGCAGTATTTT

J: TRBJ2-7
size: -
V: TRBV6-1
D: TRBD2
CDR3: CASSARVAGAYEQYF
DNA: TGTGCCAGCAGTGCAAGGGTAGCGGGAGCCTACGAGCAGTACTTC

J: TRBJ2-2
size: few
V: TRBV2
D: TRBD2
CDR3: CASSNSGGGTGELFF
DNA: TGTGCCAGCAGTAATAGCGGGGGAGGGACCGGGGAGCTGTTTTTT

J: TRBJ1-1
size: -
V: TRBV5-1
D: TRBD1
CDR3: CASSLQGASEAFF
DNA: TGCGCCAGCAGCCTACAGGGGGCGTCCGAAGCTTTCTTT

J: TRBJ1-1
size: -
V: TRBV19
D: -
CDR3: CASSISSRQVWAFF
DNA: TGTGCCAGTAGTATATCGAGTCGACAGGTCTGGGCTTTCTTT

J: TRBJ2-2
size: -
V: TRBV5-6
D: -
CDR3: CASSFTGGELFF
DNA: TGTGCCAGCAGCTTTACTGGCGGGGAGCTGTTTTTT

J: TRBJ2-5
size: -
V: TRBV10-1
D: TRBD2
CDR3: CASSEKRGGLGTQYF
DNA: TGCGCCAGCAGTGAGAAGCGGGGGGGCTTGGGGACCCAGTACTTC

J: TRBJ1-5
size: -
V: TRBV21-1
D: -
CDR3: CASRPGQGTRHGEPQHF
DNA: TGTGCCAGCCGACCGGGACAGGGAACGAGGCATGGTGAGCCCCAGCATTTT

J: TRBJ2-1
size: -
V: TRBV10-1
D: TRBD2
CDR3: CASSESWTSGRDEQFF
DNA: TGCGCCAGCAGTGAGTCGTGGACTAGCGGGAGGGATGAGCAGTTCTTC

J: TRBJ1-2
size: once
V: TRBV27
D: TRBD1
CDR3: CASKGFLETGGPFNYGYTF
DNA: TGTGCCAGCAAAGGATTCTTAGAGACAGGGGGACCCTTTAACTATGGCTACACCTTC

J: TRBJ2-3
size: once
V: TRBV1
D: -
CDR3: CTSSPHRPDPTDTQYF
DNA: TGCACCAGCAGCCCCCATCGGCCGGACCCCACAGATACGCAGTATTTT

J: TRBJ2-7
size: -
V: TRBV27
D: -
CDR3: CASSLSYSSYEQYF
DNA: TGTGCCAGCAGTTTATCCTACAGTTCCTACGAGCAGTACTTC